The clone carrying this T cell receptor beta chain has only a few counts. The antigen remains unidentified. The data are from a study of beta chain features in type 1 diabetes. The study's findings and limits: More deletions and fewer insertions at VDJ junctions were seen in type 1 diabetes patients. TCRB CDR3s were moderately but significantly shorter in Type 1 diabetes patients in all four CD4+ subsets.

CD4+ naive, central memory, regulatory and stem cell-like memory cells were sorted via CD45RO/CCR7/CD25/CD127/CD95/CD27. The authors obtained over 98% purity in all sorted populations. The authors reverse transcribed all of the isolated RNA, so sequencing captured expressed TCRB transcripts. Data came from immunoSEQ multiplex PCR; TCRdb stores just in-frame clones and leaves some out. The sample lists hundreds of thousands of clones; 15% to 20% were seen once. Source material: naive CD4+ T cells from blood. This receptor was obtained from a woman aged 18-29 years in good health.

CDR3 amino acids: CASSLLNEQFF. The CDR3 coding sequence is TGTGCCAGCTCACTTCTGAATGAGCAGTTCTTC. This rearrangement joins TRBV18 to TRBJ2-1; D is unresolved. Germline V gene data show CDR1 as KGHSH and CDR2 as LQKENI. Trimming cost V 4 bases and J 7 bases, with 5 bases left between them. CDR3 size: 11 residues.